These T cell receptor beta chains were read from a single sample in a study of vaccination and CD4 T cells after COVID-19. One entry per CDR3 protein, called by TCRdb with MiXCR from the PCR reads. The sample gives approximately 12,000 distinct CDR3 sequences, more than 45% of which show up once; about a fifth is in the top ten. These receptors' targets are unknown. Sequenced sample: CD4+ T cells from blood, cultured in vitro. These receptors originate from a human donor who had recovered from COVID-19. CDR3s include the opening cysteine and the closing phenylalanine or tryptophan. Each record gives: V gene, J gene, D gene, clone size, CDR3 DNA, CDR3 protein. A D gene is named only where the DNA matches it firmly. A row's size may be missing; if present it is once, few, many or a size class.

TRBV6-2/TRBV6-3	TRBJ2-6	NA	once	TGTGCCAGCAGATCAGACGGGGCCAACGCCCTGACTTTC	CASRSDGANALTF
TRBV7-9	TRBJ1-1	NA	few	TGTGCCAGCAGCTTAGGCAAGTACACGGGAAGGTGGACTGAAGCTTTCTTT	CASSLGKYTGRWTEAFF
TRBV6-2/TRBV6-3	TRBJ1-6	NA	few	TGTGCCAGCAGCAAAACAGCATTCTATAATTCACCCCTCCACTTT	CASSKTAFYNSPLHF
TRBV6-2/TRBV6-3	TRBJ2-1	NA	few	TGTGCCAGCACCGAGGGACTTCCTCCCTACAATGAGCAGTTCTTC	CASTEGLPPYNEQFF
TRBV6-1	TRBJ1-1	NA	NA	TGTGCCAGTAGGGGGAAAGGGAACACTGAAGCTTTCTTT	CASRGKGNTEAFF
TRBV6-1	TRBJ2-7	NA	few	TGTGCCAGCAGTGAAGCGCACACTGGAGCCTACGAGCAGTACTTC	CASSEAHTGAYEQYF
TRBV27	TRBJ2-7	TRBD2	once	TGTGCCAGCAGGAGGCGGGAGGTCTCCTACGAGCAGTACTTC	CASRRREVSYEQYF
TRBV20-1	TRBJ2-7	NA	NA	TGCAGTGCTAGAGTCGGCGGCTCCTACGAGCAGTACTTC	CSARVGGSYEQYF
TRBV6-1	TRBJ1-5	NA	NA	TGTGCCAGCAGTCCTGGAATAGTAAAGACGCGGCGGTATCAGCCCCGGCATTTT	CASSPGIVKTRRYQPRHF
TRBV20-1	TRBJ2-3	NA	few	TGCAGTCTTCCGACGGAGTTATCCCCAGCTAGCACAGATACGCAGTATTTT	CSLPTELSPASTDTQYF